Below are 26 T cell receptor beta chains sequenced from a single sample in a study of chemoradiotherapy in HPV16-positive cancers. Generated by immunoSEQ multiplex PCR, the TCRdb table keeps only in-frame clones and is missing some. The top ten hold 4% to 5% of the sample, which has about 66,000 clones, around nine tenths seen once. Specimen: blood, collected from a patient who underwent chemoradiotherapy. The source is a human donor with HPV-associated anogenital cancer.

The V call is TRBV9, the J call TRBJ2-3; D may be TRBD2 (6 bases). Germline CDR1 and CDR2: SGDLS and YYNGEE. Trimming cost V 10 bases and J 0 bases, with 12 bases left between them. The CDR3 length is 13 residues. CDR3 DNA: TGTGCCTCCGAGCGGGCTAGCACAGATACGCAGTATTTT. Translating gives CASERASTDTQYF.

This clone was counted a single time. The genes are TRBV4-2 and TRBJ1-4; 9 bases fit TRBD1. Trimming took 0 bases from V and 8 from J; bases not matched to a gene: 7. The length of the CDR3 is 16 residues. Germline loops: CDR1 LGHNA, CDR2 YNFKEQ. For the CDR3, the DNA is TGTGCCAGCAGCCAAGACTCGCGGACAGGGGCCGAAAAACTGTTTTTT. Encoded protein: CASSQDSRTGAEKLFF.

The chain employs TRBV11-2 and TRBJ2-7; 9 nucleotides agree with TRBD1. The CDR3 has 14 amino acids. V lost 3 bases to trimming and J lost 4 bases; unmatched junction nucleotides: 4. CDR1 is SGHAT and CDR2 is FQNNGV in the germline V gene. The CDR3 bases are TGTGCCAGCAGCTTGGGACAGGGCGGGTACGAGCAGTACTTC. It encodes CASSLGQGGYEQYF.

Here the CDR3 reads CASSLKTTNEKLFF. Written as DNA, the CDR3 is TGTGCCAGCAGCTTGAAAACAACTAATGAAAAACTGTTTTTT. The chain joins TRBV5-6 to TRBJ1-4, with D unclear. CDR3 size: 14 residues. The V gene lost 1 base and the J gene lost 0 bases, with 4 bases spanning the gap. Germline CDR1 SGHDT, CDR2 YYEEEE.

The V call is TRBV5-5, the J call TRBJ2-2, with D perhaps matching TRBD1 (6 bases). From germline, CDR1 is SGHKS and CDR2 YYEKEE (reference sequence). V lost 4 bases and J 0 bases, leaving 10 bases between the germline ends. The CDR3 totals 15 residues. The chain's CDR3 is CASSLTGANTGELFF. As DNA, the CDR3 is TGTGCCAGCAGCCTGACAGGCGCGAACACCGGGGAGCTGTTTTTT.

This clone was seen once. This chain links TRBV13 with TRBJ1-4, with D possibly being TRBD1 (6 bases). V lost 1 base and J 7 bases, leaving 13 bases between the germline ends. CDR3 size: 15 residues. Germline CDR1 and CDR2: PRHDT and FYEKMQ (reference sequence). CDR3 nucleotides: TGTGCCAGCAGCTTAGTGCAGGGAGGGGGTGAAAAACTGTTTTTT. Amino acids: CASSLVQGGGEKLFF.

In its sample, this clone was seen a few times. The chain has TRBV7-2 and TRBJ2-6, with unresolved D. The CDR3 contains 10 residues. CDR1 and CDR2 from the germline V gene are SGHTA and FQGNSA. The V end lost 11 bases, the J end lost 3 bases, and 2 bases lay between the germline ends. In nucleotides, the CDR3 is TGTGCCTATGGGGCCAACGTCCTGACTTTC. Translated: CAYGANVLTF.

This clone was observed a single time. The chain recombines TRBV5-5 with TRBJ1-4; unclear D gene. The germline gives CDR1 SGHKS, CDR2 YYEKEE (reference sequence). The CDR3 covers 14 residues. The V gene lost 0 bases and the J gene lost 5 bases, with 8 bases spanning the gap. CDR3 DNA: TGTGCCAGCAGCTTGGGGCAGCTCAATGAAAAACTGTTTTTT. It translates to CASSLGQLNEKLFF.

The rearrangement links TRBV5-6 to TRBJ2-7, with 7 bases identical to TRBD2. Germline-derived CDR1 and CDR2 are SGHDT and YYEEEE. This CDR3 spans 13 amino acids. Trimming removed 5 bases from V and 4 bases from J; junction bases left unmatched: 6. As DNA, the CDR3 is TGTGCCAGCAGGGATTCGGGAGGATACGAGCAGTACTTC. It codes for CASRDSGGYEQYF.

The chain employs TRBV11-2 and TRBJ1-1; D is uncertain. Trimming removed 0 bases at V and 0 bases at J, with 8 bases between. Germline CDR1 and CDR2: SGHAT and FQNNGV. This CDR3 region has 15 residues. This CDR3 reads CASSLDGRMNTEAFF. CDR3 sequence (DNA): TGTGCCAGCAGCTTAGACGGCAGGATGAACACTGAAGCTTTCTTT.

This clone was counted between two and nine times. CDR3 in amino acids: CASSPPGYNQPQHF. The DNA of the CDR3 is TGTGCCAGCAGCCCTCCCGGGTACAATCAGCCCCAGCATTTT. The rearrangement uses TRBV6-5 and TRBJ1-5; D not certain. The CDR3 is 14 residues long. Trimming removed 6 bases from V and 3 bases from J, with 12 bases in between. The V gene's germline CDR1 is MNHEY and CDR2 SVGAGI.

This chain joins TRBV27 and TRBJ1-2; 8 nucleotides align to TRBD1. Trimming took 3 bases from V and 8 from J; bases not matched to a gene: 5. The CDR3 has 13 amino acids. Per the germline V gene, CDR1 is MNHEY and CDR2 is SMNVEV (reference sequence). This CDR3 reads CASSFQGAPGYTF. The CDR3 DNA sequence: TGTGCCAGCAGTTTTCAGGGGGCGCCCGGCTACACCTTC.

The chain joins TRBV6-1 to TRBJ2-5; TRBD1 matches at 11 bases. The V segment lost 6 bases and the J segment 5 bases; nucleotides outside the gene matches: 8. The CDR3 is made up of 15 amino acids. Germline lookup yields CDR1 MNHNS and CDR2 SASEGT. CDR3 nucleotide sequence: TGTGCCAGCAGCCTCGGGACAGGGGGGTGGGAGACCCAGTACTTC. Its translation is CASSLGTGGWETQYF.

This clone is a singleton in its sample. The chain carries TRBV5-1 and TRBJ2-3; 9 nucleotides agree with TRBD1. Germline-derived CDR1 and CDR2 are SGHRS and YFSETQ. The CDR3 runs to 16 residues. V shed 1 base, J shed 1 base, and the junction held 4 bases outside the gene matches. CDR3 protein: CASSLKRTGGTDTQYF. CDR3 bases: TGCGCCAGCAGCTTGAAAAGGACAGGGGGCACAGATACGCAGTATTTT. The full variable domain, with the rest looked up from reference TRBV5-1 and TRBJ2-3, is KAGVTQTPRYLIKTRGQQVTLSCSPISGHRSVSWYQQTPGQGLQFLFEYFSETQRNKGNFPGRFSGRQFSNSRSEMNVSTLELGDSALYLCASSLKRTGGTDTQYFGPGTRLTVL.

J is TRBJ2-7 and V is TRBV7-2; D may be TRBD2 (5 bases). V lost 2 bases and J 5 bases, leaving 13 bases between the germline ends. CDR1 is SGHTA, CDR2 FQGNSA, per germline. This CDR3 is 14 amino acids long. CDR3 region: CASSLYGVDNEQYF. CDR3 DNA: TGTGCCAGCAGCTTATACGGGGTAGACAACGAGCAGTACTTC.

The CDR3 sequence: CASSLPGISYEQYF. The CDR3 bases are TGTGCCAGCAGCTTACCGGGGATCTCCTACGAGCAGTACTTC. The chain uses TRBV11-1 and TRBJ2-5; perhaps TRBD2 as D (5 bases). The end of the DNA is better explained by TRBJ2-7, so the J call may be wrong. Looked up from germline, CDR1 is SGHAT and CDR2 is FQDESV (reference sequence). The CDR3 length is 14 residues.

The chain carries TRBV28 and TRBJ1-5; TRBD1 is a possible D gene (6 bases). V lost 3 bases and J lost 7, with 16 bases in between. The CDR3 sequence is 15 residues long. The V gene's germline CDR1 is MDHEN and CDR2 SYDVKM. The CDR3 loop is CASSFQGPLGQPQHF. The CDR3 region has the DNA TGTGCCAGCAGTTTCCAGGGGCCATTAGGGCAGCCCCAGCATTTT.

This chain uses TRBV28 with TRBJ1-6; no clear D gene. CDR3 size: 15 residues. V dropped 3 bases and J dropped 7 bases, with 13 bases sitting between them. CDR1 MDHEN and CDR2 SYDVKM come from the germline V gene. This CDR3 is CASSFDGARNSPLHF. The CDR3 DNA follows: TGTGCCAGCAGTTTCGACGGAGCACGGAATTCACCCCTCCACTTT.

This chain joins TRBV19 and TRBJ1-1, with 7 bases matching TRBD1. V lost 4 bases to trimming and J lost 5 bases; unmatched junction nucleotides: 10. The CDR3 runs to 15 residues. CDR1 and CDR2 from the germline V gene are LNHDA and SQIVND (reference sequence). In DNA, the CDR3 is TGTGCCAGTAGTACTTTTACAGGGGTGGGGACTGAAGCTTTCTTT. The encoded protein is CASSTFTGVGTEAFF.

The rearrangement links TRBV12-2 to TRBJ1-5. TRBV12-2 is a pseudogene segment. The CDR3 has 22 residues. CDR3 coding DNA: TGTGCAAGTCGCTTATCCCCAGTAGGCCCAGAGGGAAAGTTCCTTAGCAATCAGCCCCAGCATTTT. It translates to CASRLSPVGPEGKFLSNQPQHF.

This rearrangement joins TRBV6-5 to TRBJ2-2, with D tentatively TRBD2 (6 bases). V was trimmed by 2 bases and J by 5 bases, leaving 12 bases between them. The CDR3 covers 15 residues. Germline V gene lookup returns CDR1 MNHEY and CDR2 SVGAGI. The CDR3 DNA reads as TGTGCCAGCAGTTACCGACTAGAGGGTACCGGGGAGCTGTTTTTT. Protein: CASSYRLEGTGELFF.

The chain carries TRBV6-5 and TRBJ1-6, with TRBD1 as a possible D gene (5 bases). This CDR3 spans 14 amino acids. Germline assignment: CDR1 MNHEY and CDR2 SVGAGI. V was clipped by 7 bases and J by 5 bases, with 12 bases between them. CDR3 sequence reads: CASTYDRNNSPLHF. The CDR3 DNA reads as TGTGCCAGCACCTACGACAGAAATAATTCACCCCTCCACTTT.

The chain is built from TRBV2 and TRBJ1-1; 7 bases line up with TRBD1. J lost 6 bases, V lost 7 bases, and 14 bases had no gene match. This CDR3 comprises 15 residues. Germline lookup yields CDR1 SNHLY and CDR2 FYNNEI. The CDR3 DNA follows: TGTGCCAGCACCAGAAGACAGGGTTTATCCGCTGAAGCTTTCTTT. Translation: CASTRRQGLSAEAFF.

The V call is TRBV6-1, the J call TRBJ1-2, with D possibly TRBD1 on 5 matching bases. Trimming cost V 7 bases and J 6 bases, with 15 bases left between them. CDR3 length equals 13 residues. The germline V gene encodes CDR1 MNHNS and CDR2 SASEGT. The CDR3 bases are TGTGCCAGCACCGGGACCGCTCCCAATGGCTACACCTTC. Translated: CASTGTAPNGYTF.

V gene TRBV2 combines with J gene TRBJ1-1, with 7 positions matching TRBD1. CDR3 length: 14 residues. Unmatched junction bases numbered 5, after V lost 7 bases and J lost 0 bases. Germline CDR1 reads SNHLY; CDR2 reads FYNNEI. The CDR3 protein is CASKPGQLNTEAFF. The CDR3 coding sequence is TGTGCCAGCAAGCCGGGACAGCTGAACACTGAAGCTTTCTTT.

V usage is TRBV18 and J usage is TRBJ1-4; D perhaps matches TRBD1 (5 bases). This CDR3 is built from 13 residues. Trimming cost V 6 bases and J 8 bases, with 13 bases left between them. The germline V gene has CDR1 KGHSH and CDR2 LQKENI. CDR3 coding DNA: TGTGCCAGCTCCGTGGGGACGGGAGAAAAACTGTTTTTT. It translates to CASSVGTGEKLFF.